The source of this TCR beta chain is a study of Ad26.COV2.S vaccination and SARS-CoV-2 variants. The wider study: Recipients of Ad26.COV2.S got it intramuscularly, once or twice 56 days apart. Findings of the study overall: Vaccine recipients and placebo recipients showed similar non-spike TCR breadth.

In the case of this clone: Its antigen remains unidentified.

The germline V gene encodes CDR1 SNHLY and CDR2 FYNNEI. The CDR3 is 13 residues long. The V and J ends lost 6 bases and 8 bases respectively, with 13 bases between them. Sequencing used immunoSEQ multiplex PCR; TCRdb keeps in-frame clones, though not all of them. In the table there are 350,000 to 450,000 clones, 75% to 90% of which are singletons. Described treatment: roughly 18 received Ad26.COV2.S at low or high dose, single or two shots; a few received placebo; per-sample allocation not given. Samples were taken on day 63 after the first vaccine or placebo injection. Donation came from an adult in Boston who was aged 18-55 years.

The clonotype was recovered from a person between 18 and 65 years old who received the Ad26.COV2.S COVID-19 vaccine or a placebo. The specimen comprised peripheral blood, sampled in a trial of Ad26.COV2.S vaccine versus placebo. The chain employs TRBV2 and TRBJ1-4, with D unresolved. The CDR3 spells CASSYTRVEKLFF. For the CDR3, the DNA is TGTGCCAGCAGCTATACAAGGGTGGAAAAACTGTTTTTT.